The clone carrying this T cell receptor (beta chain) came up many times. Its antigen is still unknown. These data belong to a study of T-cell reconstitution after alpha-beta-depleted transplantation in children. Germline loops: CDR1 SGHRS, CDR2 YFSETQ. Trimming took off 3 bases at V and 2 bases at J, with 7 bases between the two ends. The CDR3 is 13 residues long. Construction of the TCRbeta library involved unique molecular identifiers. TCRdb reprocessed the PCR reads via MiXCR and lists one record per CDR3 protein. The repertoire includes a few hundred thousand distinct CDR3 sequences, approximately 6.9% of them detected once, and less than 7% sits in the top ten. General study findings and limits: When one year had passed after transplant, most T-cell counts and diversity came from newly produced T cells. Expanded graft clones, several hundred of them, were reportedly the source of alpha-beta T cells about two months after transplant. Surviving recipient T cells and thymic progenitors accounted for the high day-60 TCRbeta diversity observed in some patients.

The TCR originated in a boy aged 2 to 10 with acute lymphoblastic leukemia, due to receive a stem cell transplant. The chain links TRBV5-1 to TRBJ2-3; no firm D call. The input for sequencing was PBMCs, taken before TCRalphabeta/CD19-depleted stem cell transplant. Here the CDR3 DNA reads TGCGCCAGCAGCTCTCGACCCACAGATACGCAGTATTTT. Protein: CASSSRPTDTQYF.